This TCR beta chain was captured by sequencing in a study of response to subunit inactivated influenza vaccine. The germline gives CDR1 SGHAT, CDR2 FQNNGV. There are 17 residues in the CDR3. The trim removed 0 bases at V and 0 bases at J, leaving 8 bases unmatched. This clonotype was counted a few times. TCRdb ran MiXCR on the RT-PCR reads and lists one entry per CDR3 protein. This repertoire shows about 570,000 distinct CDR3 sequences, approximately 10% found once; its top ten account for about 10%. These records were also assigned to another study, of T cells expressing NK-cell markers. That investigation notes: For TCR beta, cDNA was produced by 5'RACE template switching with UMIs.

The chain uses TRBV11-2 and TRBJ2-7; the match to TRBD2 covers 7 bases. This specimen consisted of PBMCs from blood, obtained on the day of vaccination. This TCR was sampled from a man in his fifties who received an inactivated influenza vaccine. For the CDR3, the DNA is TGTGCCAGCAGCTTAGAGGGAGGGAGTCTAAGCTCCTACGAGCAGTACTTC. It translates to CASSLEGGSLSSYEQYF.